This TCR beta chain was captured by sequencing in a study of OX40 agonist ivuxolimab in advanced cancers. Study-wide context: Those enrolled were 70% to 85% male, with a mean age of about 66 years and ages from about 20 to 90.

Findings of the study overall: Both CD4+ and CD8+ T cell populations in blood had undergone clonal expansion by week 6 at 0.1 to 3.0 mg/kg. The specificity for antigen of the expanded peripheral T cells was not determined.

Trimming at V came to 4 bases and at J to 6 bases, leaving 8 bases not matched to a gene. The CDR3 covers 14 residues. Germline assignment: CDR1 MNHEY and CDR2 SMNVEV (reference sequence). Only in-frame clones appear in the TCRdb table, and some are missing; sequencing was by immunoSEQ multiplex PCR. The sample lists 73,000 or so clones; roughly four fifths were seen once. This clone was observed once. Its antigen remains unknown. Source: CD4+ or CD8+ T cells sorted from blood, taken in a trial of the OX40 agonist ivuxolimab. The chain recombines TRBV27 with TRBJ1-2; 7 bases match TRBD1. The TCR comes from an adult with an advanced solid tumor such as melanoma, head and neck, liver or kidney cancer. CDR3 amino acids: CASSSGTATHGYTF. The CDR3 DNA reads as TGTGCCAGCAGTTCCGGGACAGCCACACATGGCTACACCTTC.